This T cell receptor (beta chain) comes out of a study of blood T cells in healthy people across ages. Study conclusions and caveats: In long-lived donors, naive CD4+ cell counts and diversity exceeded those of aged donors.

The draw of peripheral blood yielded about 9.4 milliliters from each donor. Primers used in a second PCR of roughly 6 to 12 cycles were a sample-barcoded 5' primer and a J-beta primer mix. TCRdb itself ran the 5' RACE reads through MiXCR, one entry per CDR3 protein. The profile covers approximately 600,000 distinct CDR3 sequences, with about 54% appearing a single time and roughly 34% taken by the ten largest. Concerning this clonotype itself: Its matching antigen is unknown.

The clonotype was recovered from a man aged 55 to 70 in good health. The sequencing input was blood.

The CDR3 region has the DNA TGTGCCAGCAGGAGGGGTGGGGACGACAATGAGCAGTTCTTC. Protein product: CASRRGGDDNEQFF. This chain links TRBV2 with TRBJ2-1; the D call may be TRBD1 or TRBD2 (5 bases each). V dropped 6 bases and J dropped 5 bases, with 14 bases sitting between them. Per the germline V gene, CDR1 is SNHLY and CDR2 is FYNNEI. The CDR3 runs 14 residues.